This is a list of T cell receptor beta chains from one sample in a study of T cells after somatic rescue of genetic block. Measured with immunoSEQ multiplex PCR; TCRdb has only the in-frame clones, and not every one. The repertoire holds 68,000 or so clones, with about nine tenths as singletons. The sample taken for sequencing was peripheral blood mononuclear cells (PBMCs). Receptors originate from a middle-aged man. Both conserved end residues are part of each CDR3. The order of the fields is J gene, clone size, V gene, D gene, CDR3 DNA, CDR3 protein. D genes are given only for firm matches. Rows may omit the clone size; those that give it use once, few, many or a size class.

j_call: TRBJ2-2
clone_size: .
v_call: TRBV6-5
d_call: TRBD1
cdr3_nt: TGTGCCAGCAGTTACCGGACAGGAGACCACACCGGGGAGCTGTTTTTT
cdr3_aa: CASSYRTGDHTGELFF

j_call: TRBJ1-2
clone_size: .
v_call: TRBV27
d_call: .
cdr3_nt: TGTGCCAGCAGTTTATGGGGGCAGTCTGGTGGCTACACCTTC
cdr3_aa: CASSLWGQSGGYTF

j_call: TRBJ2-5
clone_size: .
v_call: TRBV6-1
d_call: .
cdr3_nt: TGTGCCAGCAGTGACCCTCCGAGGTCCTCAGAGACCCAGTACTTC
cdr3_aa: CASSDPPRSSETQYF

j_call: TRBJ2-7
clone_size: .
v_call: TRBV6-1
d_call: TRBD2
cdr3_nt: TGTGCCAGCAGTGAGGGGCCGGGAGGAATTCAAGAGCAGTACTTC
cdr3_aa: CASSEGPGGIQEQYF

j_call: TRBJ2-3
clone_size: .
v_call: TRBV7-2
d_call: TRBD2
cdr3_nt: TGTGCCAGCACCTCTAGCGGATACACAGATACGCAGTATTTT
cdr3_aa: CASTSSGYTDTQYF

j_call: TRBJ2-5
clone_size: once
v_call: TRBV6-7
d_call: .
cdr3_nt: TGTGCCAGCAGTTATAATTCGCGGAAGCAAGAGACCCAGTACTTC
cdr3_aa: CASSYNSRKQETQYF

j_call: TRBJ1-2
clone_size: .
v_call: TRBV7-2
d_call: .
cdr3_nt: TGTGCCAGCAGCTTAGGGTTCAGAGATGGCTACACCTTC
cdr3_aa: CASSLGFRDGYTF

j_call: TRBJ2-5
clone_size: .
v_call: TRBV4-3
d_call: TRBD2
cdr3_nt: TGCGCCAGCAGCCCCGGACTAGCGGGAGGTCAAGAGACCCAGTACTTC
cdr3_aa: CASSPGLAGGQETQYF

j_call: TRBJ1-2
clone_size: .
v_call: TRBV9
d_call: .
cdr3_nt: TGTGCCAGCAGCTCGGTGGGGACGGAGCCAGGTCGCTATGGCTACACCTTC
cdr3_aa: CASSSVGTEPGRYGYTF

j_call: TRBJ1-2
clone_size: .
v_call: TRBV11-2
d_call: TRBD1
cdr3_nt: TGTGCCAGCAGACACACAGGGGAGGACTATGGCTACACCTTC
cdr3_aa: CASRHTGEDYGYTF

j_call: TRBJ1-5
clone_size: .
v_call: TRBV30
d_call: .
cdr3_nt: TGTGCCTGGAGTGCTGAAAGCAATCAGCCCCAGCATTTT
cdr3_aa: CAWSAESNQPQHF

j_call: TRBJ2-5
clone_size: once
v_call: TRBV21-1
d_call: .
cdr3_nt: TGTGCCAGCAGCACGGGACTAGCGGGAGAGACCCAGTACTTC
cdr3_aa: CASSTGLAGETQYF

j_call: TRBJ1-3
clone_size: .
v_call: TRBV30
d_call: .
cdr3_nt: TGTGCCTGGACCCCTGGGGGAAACACCATATATTTT
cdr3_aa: CAWTPGGNTIYF

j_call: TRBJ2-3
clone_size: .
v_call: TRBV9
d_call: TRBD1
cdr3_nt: TGTGCCAGCAGCTTAGGGGGCTGGGCAGATACGCAGTATTTT
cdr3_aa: CASSLGGWADTQYF

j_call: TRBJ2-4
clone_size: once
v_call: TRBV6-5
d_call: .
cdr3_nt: TGTGCCAGCAGTTACGGGGCAGGGGCCCGGGTTCATTACTTC
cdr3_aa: CASSYGAGARVHYF

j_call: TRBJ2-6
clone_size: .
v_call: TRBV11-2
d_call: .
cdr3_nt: TGTGCCAGCAGCTTAGGGGTCCACCAGGGGTCCGGGGCCAACGTCCTGACTTTC
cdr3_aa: CASSLGVHQGSGANVLTF

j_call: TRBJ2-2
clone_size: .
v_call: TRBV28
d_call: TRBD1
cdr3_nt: TGTGCCAGCAGTTTGCAGGACAGGGTTTCCGGGGAGCTGTTTTTT
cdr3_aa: CASSLQDRVSGELFF

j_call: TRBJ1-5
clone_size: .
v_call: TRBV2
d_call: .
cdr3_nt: TGTGCCAGCGTACGGGACCGAGGAAATCAGCCCCAGCATTTT
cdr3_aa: CASVRDRGNQPQHF

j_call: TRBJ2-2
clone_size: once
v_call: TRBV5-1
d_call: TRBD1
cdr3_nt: TGCGCCAGCAGCTTGAGTAGGACAGGGCCCGGGGAGCTGTTTTTT
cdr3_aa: CASSLSRTGPGELFF

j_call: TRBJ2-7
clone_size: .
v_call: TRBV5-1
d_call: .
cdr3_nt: TGCGCCAGCAGCTTAGGGACCGAGTACGAGCAGTACTTC
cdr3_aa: CASSLGTEYEQYF

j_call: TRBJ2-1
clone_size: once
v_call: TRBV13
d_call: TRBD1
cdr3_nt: TGTGCCAGCAGCCCGGAGGACAGGAAGTTCTACAATGAGCAGTTCTTC
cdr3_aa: CASSPEDRKFYNEQFF

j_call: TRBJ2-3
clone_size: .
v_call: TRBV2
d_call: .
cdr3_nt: TGTGCCAGCAGCGCCTTCGGAGTGAACACAGATACGCAGTATTTT
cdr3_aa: CASSAFGVNTDTQYF

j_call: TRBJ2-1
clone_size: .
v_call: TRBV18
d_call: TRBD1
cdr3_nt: TGTGCCAGCTCACCACTAGGACAGGGGGCGCGTGAGCAGTTCTTC
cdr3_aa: CASSPLGQGAREQFF

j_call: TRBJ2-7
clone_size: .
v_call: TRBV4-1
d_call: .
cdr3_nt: TGCGCCAGCAGCCAAGATATGATATGGGACGAGCAGTACTTC
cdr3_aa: CASSQDMIWDEQYF

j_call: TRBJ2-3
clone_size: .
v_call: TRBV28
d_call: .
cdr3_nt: TGTGCCAGCAGTTTAAGCGCAGGGGCCCTTAGCACAGATACGCAGTATTTT
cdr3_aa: CASSLSAGALSTDTQYF

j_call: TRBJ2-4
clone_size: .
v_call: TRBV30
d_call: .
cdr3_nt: TGTGCTCAGGCGGCGGGGTCGAACATTCAGTACTTC
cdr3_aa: CAQAAGSNIQYF

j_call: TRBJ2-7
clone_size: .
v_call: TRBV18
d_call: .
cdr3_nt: TGTGCCAGCTCACCTGCTAGAGCCTACGAGCAGTACTTC
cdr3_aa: CASSPARAYEQYF

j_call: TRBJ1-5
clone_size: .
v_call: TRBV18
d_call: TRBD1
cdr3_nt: TGTGCCAGCTCAACCGACAGGGAACAGCCCCAGCATTTT
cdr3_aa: CASSTDREQPQHF

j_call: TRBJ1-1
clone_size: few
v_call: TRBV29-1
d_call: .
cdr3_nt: TGCAGTGGTGGGGGGGAAACTGAAGCTTTCTTT
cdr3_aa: CSGGGETEAFF

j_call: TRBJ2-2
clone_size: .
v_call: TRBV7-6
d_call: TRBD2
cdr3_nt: TGTGCCAGCAGTTCCGGGACTAGCGGGGGCCTCACCGGGGAGCTGTTTTTT
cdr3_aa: CASSSGTSGGLTGELFF

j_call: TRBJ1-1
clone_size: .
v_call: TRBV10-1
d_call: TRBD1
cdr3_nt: TGCGCCAGCAGTGGACAGGGGAACACTGAAGCTTTCTTT
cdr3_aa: CASSGQGNTEAFF

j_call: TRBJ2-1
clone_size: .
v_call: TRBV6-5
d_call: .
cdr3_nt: TGTGCCAGCAGGGGGTCAGACAATGAGCAGTTCTTC
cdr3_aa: CASRGSDNEQFF

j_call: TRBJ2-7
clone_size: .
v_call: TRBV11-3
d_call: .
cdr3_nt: TGTGCCAGCAGCTTAGGGACGGATTCGACCTACGAGCAGTACTTC
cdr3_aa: CASSLGTDSTYEQYF

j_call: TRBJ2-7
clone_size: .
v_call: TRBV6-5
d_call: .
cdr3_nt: TGTGCCAGCAGTTACTCTCTGGACTACTACGAGCAGTACTTC
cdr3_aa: CASSYSLDYYEQYF

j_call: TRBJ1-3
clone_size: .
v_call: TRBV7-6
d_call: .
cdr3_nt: TGTGCCAGCAGCCTTCCTTTGGGAGGGTCTGGAAACACCATATATTTT
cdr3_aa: CASSLPLGGSGNTIYF

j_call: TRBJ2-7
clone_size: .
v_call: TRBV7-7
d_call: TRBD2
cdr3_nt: TGTGCTAGCAGCGACAGGCGGGGGGGCGAGCAGTACTTC
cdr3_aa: CASSDRRGGEQYF

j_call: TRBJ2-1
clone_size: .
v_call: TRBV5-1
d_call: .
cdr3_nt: TGCGCCAGCAGGAAAATGGGCTACAATGAGCAGTTCTTC
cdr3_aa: CASRKMGYNEQFF

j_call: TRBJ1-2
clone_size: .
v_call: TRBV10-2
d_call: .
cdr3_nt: TGCGCCAGCAGTCGAGACAGCTATGGCTACACCTTC
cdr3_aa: CASSRDSYGYTF

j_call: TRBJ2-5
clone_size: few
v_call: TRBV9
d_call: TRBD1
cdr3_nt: TGTGCCAGCAGCACAACTCCGGGACAGGGCGGTGAGACCCAGTACTTC
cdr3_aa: CASSTTPGQGGETQYF

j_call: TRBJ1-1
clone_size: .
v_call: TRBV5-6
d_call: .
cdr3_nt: TGTGCCAGCAGCATTCCAGCTTTCACTGAAGCTTTCTTT
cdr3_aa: CASSIPAFTEAFF

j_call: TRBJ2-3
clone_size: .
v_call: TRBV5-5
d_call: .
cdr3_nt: TGTGCCAGCAGTCCTGGGACTTTCACAGATACGCAGTATTTT
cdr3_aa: CASSPGTFTDTQYF